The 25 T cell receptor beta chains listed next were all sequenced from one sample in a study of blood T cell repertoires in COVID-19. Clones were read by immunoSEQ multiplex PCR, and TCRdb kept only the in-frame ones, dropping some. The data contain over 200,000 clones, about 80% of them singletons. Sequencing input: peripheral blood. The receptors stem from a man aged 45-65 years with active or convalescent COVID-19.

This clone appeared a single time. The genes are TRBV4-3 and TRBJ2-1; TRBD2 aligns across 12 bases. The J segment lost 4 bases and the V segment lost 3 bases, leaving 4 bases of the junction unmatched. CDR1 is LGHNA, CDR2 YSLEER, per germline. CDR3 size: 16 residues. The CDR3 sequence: CASSQRLAGVYNEQFF. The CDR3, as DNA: TGCGCCAGCAGCCAGCGACTAGCGGGGGTATACAATGAGCAGTTCTTC.

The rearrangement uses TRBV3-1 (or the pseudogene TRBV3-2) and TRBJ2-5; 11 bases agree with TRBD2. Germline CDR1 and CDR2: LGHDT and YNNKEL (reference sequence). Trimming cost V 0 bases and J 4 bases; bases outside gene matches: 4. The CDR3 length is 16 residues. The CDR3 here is CASSQEASGGLETQYF. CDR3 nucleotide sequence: TGTGCCAGCAGCCAAGAAGCTAGCGGGGGGCTAGAGACCCAGTACTTC.

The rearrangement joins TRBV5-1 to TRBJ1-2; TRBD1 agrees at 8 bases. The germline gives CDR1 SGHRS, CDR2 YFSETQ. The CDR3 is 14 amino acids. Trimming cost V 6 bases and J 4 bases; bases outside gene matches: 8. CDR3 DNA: TGCGCCAGCAACCAGGGGGCGCAGGTCTATGGCTACACCTTC. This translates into CASNQGAQVYGYTF.

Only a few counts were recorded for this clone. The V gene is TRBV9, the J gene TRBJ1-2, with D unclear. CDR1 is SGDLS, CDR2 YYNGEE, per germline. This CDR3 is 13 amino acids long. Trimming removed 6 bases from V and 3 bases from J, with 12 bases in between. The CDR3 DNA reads TGTGCCAGCACGCGGGCGGAGGACTATGGCTACACCTTC. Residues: CASTRAEDYGYTF.

The CDR3 nucleotides read TGCAGCGTTGAGGGCCCCCCGGGACAAATCACCCCGAATAGCAATCAGCCCCAGCATTTT. Protein: CSVEGPPGQITPNSNQPQHF. V is TRBV29-1 and J is TRBJ1-5; possible D gene TRBD1, 6 bases. With 3 bases removed from V and 0 bases from J, the gap between germline ends came to 27 bases. The CDR3 is made up of 20 amino acids. The germline V gene has CDR1 SQVTM and CDR2 ANQGSEA.

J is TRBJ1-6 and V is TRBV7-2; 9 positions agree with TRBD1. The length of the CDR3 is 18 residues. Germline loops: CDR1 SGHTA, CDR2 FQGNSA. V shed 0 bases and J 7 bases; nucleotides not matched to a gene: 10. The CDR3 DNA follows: TGTGCCAGCAGCTTAGCCGCCGGGACAGGGTCGTGGAATTCACCCCTCCACTTT. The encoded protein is CASSLAAGTGSWNSPLHF.

The CDR3 is CASSQPQGVFNTEAFF. DNA of the CDR3: TGCGCCAGCAGCCAACCACAGGGGGTCTTCAACACTGAAGCTTTCTTT. V usage is TRBV4-1 and J usage is TRBJ1-1; 8 bases line up with TRBD1. J gave up 2 bases and V 2 bases, and 7 bases lay outside the gene matches. Germline V lookup: CDR1 MGHRA, CDR2 YSYEKL. This CDR3 region has 16 residues.

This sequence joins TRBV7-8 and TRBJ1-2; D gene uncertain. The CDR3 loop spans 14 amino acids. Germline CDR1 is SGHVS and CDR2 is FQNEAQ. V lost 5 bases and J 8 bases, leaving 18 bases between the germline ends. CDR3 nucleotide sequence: TGTGCCAGCAGCATAGACACCCGGGAACGAGGCTACACCTTC. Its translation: CASSIDTRERGYTF.

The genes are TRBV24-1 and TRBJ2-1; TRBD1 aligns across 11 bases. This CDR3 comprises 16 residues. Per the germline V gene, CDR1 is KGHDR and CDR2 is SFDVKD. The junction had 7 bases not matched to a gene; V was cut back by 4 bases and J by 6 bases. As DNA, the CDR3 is TGTGCCACCAGTGAGCCAGGACAGGGGGCGCGCAATGAGCAGTTCTTC. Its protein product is CATSEPGQGARNEQFF.

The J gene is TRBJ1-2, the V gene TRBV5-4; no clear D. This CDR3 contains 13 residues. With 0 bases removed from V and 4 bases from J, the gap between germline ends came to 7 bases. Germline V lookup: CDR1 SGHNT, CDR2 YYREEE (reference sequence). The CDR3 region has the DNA TGTGCCAGCAGCTTGGCCGTCGGCTATGGCTACACCTTC. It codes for CASSLAVGYGYTF.

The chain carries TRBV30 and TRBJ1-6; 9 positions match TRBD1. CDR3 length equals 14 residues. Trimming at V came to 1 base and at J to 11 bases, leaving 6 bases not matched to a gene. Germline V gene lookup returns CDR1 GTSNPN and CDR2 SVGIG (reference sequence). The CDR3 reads CAWSGGQGVTPLHF. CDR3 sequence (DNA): TGTGCCTGGAGTGGGGGACAGGGTGTTACACCCCTCCACTTT.

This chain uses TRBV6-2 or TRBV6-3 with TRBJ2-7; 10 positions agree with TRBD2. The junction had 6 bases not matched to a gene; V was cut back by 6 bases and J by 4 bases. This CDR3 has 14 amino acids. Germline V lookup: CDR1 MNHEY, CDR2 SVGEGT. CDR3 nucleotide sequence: TGTGCCAGCAGCCTTAGCGGGGGGTCGTACGAGCAGTACTTC. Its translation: CASSLSGGSYEQYF.

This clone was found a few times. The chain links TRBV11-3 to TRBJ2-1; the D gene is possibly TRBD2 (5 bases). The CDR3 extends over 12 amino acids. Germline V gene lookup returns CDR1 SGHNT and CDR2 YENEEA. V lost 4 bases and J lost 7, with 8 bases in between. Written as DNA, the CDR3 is TGTGCCAGCAGCTCGTGGGAGAATGAGCAGTTCTTC. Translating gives CASSSWENEQFF.

Here the CDR3 DNA reads TGCGCCAGCAGCCCGGGACTAGCGGGGGGCTATATGGCCTACGAGCAGTACTTC. It specifies CASSPGLAGGYMAYEQYF. The rearrangement joins TRBV5-1 to TRBJ2-7; 15 bases fit TRBD2. Trimming took 4 bases from V and 2 from J; bases not matched to a gene: 10. The germline gives CDR1 SGHRS, CDR2 YFSETQ. The CDR3 runs to 18 residues.

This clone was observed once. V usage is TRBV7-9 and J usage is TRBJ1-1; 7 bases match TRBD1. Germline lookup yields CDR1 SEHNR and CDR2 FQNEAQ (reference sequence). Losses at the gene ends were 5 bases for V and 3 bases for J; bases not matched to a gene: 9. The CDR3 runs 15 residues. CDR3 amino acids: CASSPATGRYTEAFF. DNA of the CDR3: TGTGCCAGCAGCCCAGCGACAGGGCGGTACACTGAAGCTTTCTTT.

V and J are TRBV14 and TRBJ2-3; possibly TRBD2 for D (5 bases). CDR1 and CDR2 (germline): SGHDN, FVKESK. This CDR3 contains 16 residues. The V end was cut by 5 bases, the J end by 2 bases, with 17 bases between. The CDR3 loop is CASSEAAGLDTDTQYF. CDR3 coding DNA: TGTGCCAGCAGCGAAGCGGCAGGACTCGACACAGATACGCAGTATTTT. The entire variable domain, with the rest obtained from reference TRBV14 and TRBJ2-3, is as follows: EAGVTQFPSHSVIEKGQTVTLRCDPISGHDNLYWYRRVMGKEIKFLLHFVKESKQDESGMPNNRFLAERTGGTYSTLKVQPAELEDSGVYFCASSEAAGLDTDTQYFGPGTRLTVL.

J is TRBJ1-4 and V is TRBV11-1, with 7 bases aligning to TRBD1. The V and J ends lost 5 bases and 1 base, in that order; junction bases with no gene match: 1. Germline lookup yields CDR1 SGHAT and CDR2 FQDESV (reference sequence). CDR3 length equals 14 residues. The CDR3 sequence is CASSRDRTNEKLFF. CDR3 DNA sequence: TGTGCCAGCAGCCGGGACAGAACTAATGAAAAACTGTTTTTT.

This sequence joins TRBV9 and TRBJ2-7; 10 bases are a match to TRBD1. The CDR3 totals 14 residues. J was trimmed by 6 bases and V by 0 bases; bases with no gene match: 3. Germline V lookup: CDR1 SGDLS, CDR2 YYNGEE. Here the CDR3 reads CASSVGQGAGEQYF. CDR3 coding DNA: TGTGCCAGCAGCGTAGGACAGGGGGCAGGCGAGCAGTACTTC.

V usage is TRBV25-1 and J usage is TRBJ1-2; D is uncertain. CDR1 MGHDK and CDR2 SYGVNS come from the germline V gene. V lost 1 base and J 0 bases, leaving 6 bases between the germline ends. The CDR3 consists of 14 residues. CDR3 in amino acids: CASSEFEPNYGYTF. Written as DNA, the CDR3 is TGTGCCAGCAGTGAATTTGAGCCTAACTATGGCTACACCTTC.

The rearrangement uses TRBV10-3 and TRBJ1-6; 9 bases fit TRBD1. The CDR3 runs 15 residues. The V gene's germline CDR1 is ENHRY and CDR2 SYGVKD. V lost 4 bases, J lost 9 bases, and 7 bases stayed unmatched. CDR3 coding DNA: TGTGCCATCAGTGCAGACAGGGGGAACGGTTCACCCCTCCACTTT. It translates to CAISADRGNGSPLHF.

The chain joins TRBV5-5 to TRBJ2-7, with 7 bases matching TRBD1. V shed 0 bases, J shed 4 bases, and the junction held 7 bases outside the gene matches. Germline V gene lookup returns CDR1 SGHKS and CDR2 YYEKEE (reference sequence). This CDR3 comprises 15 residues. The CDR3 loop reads CASSLDFGRGYEQYF. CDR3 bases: TGTGCCAGCAGCTTGGATTTCGGCAGGGGGTACGAGCAGTACTTC. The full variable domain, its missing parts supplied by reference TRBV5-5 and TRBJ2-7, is DAGVTQSPTHLIKTRGQQVTLRCSPISGHKSVSWYQQVLGQGPQFIFQYYEKEERGRGNFPDRFSARQFPNYSSELNVNALLLGDSALYLCASSLDFGRGYEQYFGPGTRLTVT.

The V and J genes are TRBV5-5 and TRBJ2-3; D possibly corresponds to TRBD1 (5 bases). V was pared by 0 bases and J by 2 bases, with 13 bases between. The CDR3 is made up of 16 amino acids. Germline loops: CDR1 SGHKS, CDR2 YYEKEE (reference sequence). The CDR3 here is CASSLGVGRDTDTQYF. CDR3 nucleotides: TGTGCCAGCAGCTTGGGTGTGGGCAGGGACACAGATACGCAGTATTTT. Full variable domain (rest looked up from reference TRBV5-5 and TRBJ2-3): DAGVTQSPTHLIKTRGQQVTLRCSPISGHKSVSWYQQVLGQGPQFIFQYYEKEERGRGNFPDRFSARQFPNYSSELNVNALLLGDSALYLCASSLGVGRDTDTQYFGPGTRLTVL.

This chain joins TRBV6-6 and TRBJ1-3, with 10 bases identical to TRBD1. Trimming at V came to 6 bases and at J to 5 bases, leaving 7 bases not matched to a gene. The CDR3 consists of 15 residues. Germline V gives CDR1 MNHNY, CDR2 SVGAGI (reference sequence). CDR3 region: CASRPETGGRNTIYF. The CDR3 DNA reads TGTGCCAGCAGACCCGAGACAGGGGGCAGAAACACCATATATTTT.

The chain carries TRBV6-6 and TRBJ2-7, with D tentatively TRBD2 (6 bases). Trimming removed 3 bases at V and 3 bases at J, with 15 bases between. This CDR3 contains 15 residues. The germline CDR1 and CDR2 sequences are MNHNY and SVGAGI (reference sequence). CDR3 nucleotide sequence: TGTGCCAGCAGTTATGGGGGGTCACAGTTCTACGAGCAGTACTTC. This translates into CASSYGGSQFYEQYF.

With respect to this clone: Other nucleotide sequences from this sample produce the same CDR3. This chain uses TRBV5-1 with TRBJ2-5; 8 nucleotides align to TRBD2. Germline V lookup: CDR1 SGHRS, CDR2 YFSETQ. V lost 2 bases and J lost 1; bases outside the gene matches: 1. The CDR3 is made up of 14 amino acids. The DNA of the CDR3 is TGCGCCAGCAGCTTCACTAGCGGCCAAGAGACCCAGTACTTC. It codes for CASSFTSGQETQYF.